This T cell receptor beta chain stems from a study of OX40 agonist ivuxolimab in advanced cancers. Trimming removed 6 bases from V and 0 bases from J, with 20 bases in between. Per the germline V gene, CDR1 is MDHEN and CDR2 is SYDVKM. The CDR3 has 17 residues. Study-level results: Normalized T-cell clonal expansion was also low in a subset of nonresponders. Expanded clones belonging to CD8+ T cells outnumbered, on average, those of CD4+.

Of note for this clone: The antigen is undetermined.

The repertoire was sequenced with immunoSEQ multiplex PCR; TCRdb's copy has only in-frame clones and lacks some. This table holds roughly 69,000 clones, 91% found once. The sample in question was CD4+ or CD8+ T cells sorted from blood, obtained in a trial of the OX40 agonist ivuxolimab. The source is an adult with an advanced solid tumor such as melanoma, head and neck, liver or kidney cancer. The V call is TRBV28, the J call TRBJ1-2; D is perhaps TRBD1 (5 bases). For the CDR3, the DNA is TGTGCCAGCAGCATTACCCTACAGGAGATAGCTAACTATGGCTACACCTTC. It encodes CASSITLQEIANYGYTF.